The sequence of this T cell receptor beta chain was determined in a study of T cell changes during pregnancy in multiple sclerosis. The assay was immunoSEQ multiplex PCR, and TCRdb's table has in-frame clones only and misses some. The table includes about 40,000 clones, about nine tenths detected once. Germline V gene data show CDR1 as MNHEY and CDR2 as SVGAGI. The CDR3 sequence is 15 residues long. Trimming took off 0 bases at V and 13 bases at J, with 16 bases between the two ends. V usage is TRBV6-5 and J usage is TRBJ1-6; maybe TRBD1 (5 bases). The sample in question was CD4+ T cells from peripheral blood mononuclear cells, obtained in the first trimester of pregnancy. This receptor was identified in a female donor with multiple sclerosis, enrolled in a pregnancy study. The CDR3 nucleotides read TGTGCCAGCAGTTACTCGGGCGGGGGGGGTCTTCCCCTCCACTTT. This sequence encodes CASSYSGGGGLPLHF.